In its sample, the clone carrying this T cell receptor beta chain was seen many times. Its antigen is as yet unknown. These data belong to a study of Graves' ophthalmopathy and Graves' hyperthyroidism. Study-wide findings and caveats: The model achieved approximately 71% sensitivity and about 76% specificity for ophthalmopathy progression.

The study amplified TCR beta CDR3 regions using RNA transcripts. First-round RT-PCR relied on HTBI primers, and a second-round multiplex PCR came next. One entry per CDR3 protein results from TCRdb running MiXCR on the multiplex PCR reads. Found here are 200,000 to 250,000 distinct CDR3 sequences, under 25% of them singletons; the top ten hold approximately 40%. The V end was cut by 4 bases, the J end by 2 bases, with 12 bases between. This CDR3 is 14 amino acids long. Germline V gives CDR1 MNHEY, CDR2 SMNVEV (reference sequence). Sequenced material: peripheral blood. This TCR came from a woman aged 50 to 65 with Graves' ophthalmopathy. V is TRBV27 and J is TRBJ2-7; tentatively, D is TRBD2 (5 bases). The CDR3: CASSYASGPYEQYF. CDR3 nucleotides: TGTGCCAGCAGTTACGCAAGCGGCCCCTACGAGCAGTACTTC.